Shown below are 3 T cell receptor beta chains from a single sample sequenced in a study of patients and donors after allogeneic stem cell transplantation. TCRdb fed the RT-PCR reads into MiXCR, producing one record per CDR3 protein. The table has 800,000 to 1,000,000 distinct CDR3 sequences, about 20% seen once. The sample taken for sequencing was blood, either unsorted or a sorted T cell fraction (not recorded which). These receptors all stem from a human donor who was either an allogeneic HSCT recipient or a stem cell or donor lymphocyte infusion donor (not recorded which). It is not recorded whose cells these are; they may come from a transplant donor.

CDR3 region: CSASATSGQGSNQPQHF. The CDR3 coding sequence is TGCAGTGCTAGTGCTACTTCCGGACAGGGTAGCAATCAGCCCCAGCATTTT. This chain joins TRBV20-1 and TRBJ1-5; 8 bases fit TRBD1. CDR1 DFQATT and CDR2 SNEGSKA come from the germline V gene (reference sequence). The CDR3 runs 17 residues. Unmatched junction bases numbered 10, after V lost 3 bases and J lost 0 bases.

The table lists this clonotype with a few counts. The V call is TRBV7-6, the J call TRBJ1-5, with a weak D call TRBD1 (6 bases). CDR3 length: 15 amino acids. The germline CDR1 and CDR2 sequences are SGHVS and FNYEAQ. V lost 2 bases, J lost 1 base, and 9 bases lay in between. The CDR3 spells CASSLKDRSNQPQHF. CDR3 DNA sequence: TGTGCCAGCAGCTTAAAGGACAGAAGCAATCAGCCCCAGCATTTT. Combining the CDR3 with reference TRBV7-6 and TRBJ1-5 gives the whole variable domain GAGVSQSPRYKVTKRGQDVALRCDPISGHVSLYWYRQALGQGPEFLTYFNYEAQQDKSGLPNDRFSAERPEGSISTLTIQRTEQRDSAMYRCASSLKDRSNQPQHFGDGTRLSIL.

This clonotype was detected only a few times. This chain uses TRBV27 with TRBJ2-1; 13 positions match TRBD2. V shed 3 bases and J 4 bases; nucleotides not matched to a gene: 6. The CDR3 runs 17 residues. Germline loops: CDR1 MNHEY, CDR2 SMNVEV (reference sequence). The CDR3 coding sequence is TGTGCCAGCAGTTTGCTAATACTAGCGGGAGGGTACAATGAGCAGTTCTTC. Translation: CASSLLILAGGYNEQFF.